The T cell receptor beta chain under discussion was sequenced for a study of blood T cell repertoires in COVID-19. Study-wide context: From T cells, B-cell-depleted T cells, or PBMCs came the material, which was cDNA or gDNA.

Participants came from 20 to 25 US areas, aged about 18 to 95 years. Methods used by the authors: From reference gene primer amplification, estimates of nucleated cell counts were derived. The assay was immunoSEQ multiplex PCR, and TCRdb's table has in-frame clones only and misses some. The V and J calls and clone size are taken from that table; D and trimming were inferred from the DNA. The table has around 400,000 clones, 75% to 90% seen once; the top ten hold less than 6%. Germline CDR1 and CDR2: SGHTA and FQGNSA. The V segment lost 0 bases and the J segment 4 bases; nucleotides outside the gene matches: 3. CDR3 length equals 16 residues.

This sequence originates from a woman between 50 and 59 years old who had recovered from COVID-19. The sample comprised PBMCs or T cells enriched from blood (not recorded which). The chain joins TRBV7-2 to TRBJ2-2; TRBD1 matches 9 bases. The CDR3: CASSLAQGARTGELFF. The CDR3 DNA is TGTGCCAGCAGCTTAGCACAGGGGGCGCGCACCGGGGAGCTGTTTTTT.